The source of this T cell receptor (beta chain) is a study of blood T cell repertoires in COVID-19 (dated by TCRdb to the early 2020s). Background on the whole study: Samples from collaborators originated in the United States, Italy and Spain and spanned both the acute and convalescent phases of COVID-19. Subjects who had been exposed to COVID-19, were actively infected with it, or had recovered from it provided the deeply sampled blood TCRbeta repertoires that made up the dataset. The material from the prospective study consisted of cDNA or gDNA derived from T cells, B-cell-depleted T cells, or PBMCs. The samples were drawn from the first 160 participants of the ongoing ImmuneRACE study and from over 950 subjects provided by 6 global collaborators. A freely available public database, intended as a resource for researchers studying the immune response to SARS-CoV-2, is where the repertoires were released. Nearly every sample came with metadata listing a de-identified subject ID, COVID-19 status, age in years and sex. Where available, HLA class I and class II types were obtained from metadata supplied by the sample provider rather than from assay-based typing.

Participants in the prospective study were enrolled through a virtual design, were aged roughly 18 to 100 years, and lived in roughly 26 United States geographic areas. In the prospective study, participants were assigned to cohorts based on the clinical history participants reported in a screening survey and a study questionnaire. For ImmuneRACE Cohort 3, a participant was defined as recovered based on two consecutive negative NP/OP PCR tests, clearance by a healthcare professional, or resolution of symptoms. In the prospective study, mobile phlebotomists collected whole blood, serum and a nasopharyngeal or oropharyngeal swab from each participant. Participants in the prospective study had the option to provide additional blood draws and questionnaires over a 2-month period. Before DNA extraction, blood samples from the prospective study were shipped at room temperature or frozen. Results the study describes overall, beyond this receptor: Clinical and demographic metadata were provided uncurated, with the amount varying by source and participant.

The CDR3 has 12 amino acids, counting the end cysteine and phenylalanine. The read is trimmed to its CDR3 DNA, 36 bases read in frame from base 1. The germline V and J ends show losses of 11 bases and 5 bases respectively, and no gene match explains 4 bases of the junction. CDR1 and CDR2 are read off the germline V gene (reference sequence) as SEHNR and FQNEAQ. In the case of this clone: Its antigen remains unidentified. There are no base qualities to consult, and no much larger clone falls within one base.

TCRbeta CDR3 regions were amplified from genomic DNA by means of the immunoSEQ Assay, a bias-controlled multiplex PCR. The authors' analysis ran thus. Nucleated cell counts per sample were estimated from amplification of reference gene primers within the assay. Sequence reads were collapsed and filtered to measure the absolute abundance of every unique TCRbeta CDR3 rearrangement. For each sample, productive Simpson clonality was calculated as the square root of Simpson's diversity index over productive rearrangements. TCRdb provides this immuneACCESS table in a form limited to in-frame rearrangements. Some clones are lacking; in checked studies, under half of them reflect an unresolved V gene, and why the rest are absent is not known. V, J and clone size reflect that table, while D and trimming were determined from the DNA. For this sample the table gives 150,000 to 200,000 clones, of which approximately 82% were detected only once. The top ten constitute approximately 15% of the sample.

The sample consisted of PBMCs or T cells enriched from blood (not recorded which). This clonotype originated in a woman aged 50 to 60 who had recovered from COVID-19. The chain links TRBV7-9 with TRBJ1-4, and 8 junction bases match TRBD1. The sequenced DNA: TGTGCCGGACGGACAGGGAATGAAAAACTGTTTTTT. Translated, it gives CAGRTGNEKLFF. Reference TRBV7-9 and TRBJ1-4 proteins supply the regions before and after the CDR3; the full variable domain is: DTGVSQNPRHKITKRGQNVTFRCDPISEHNRLYWYRQTLGQGPEFLTYFQNEAQLEKSRLLSDRFSAERPKGSFSTLEIQRTEQGDSAMYLCAGRTGNEKLFFGSGTQLSVL.